A selection of T cell receptor beta chains follows, all from one sample in a study of Tregs in tolerant kidney transplant recipients. The method was immunoSEQ multiplex PCR; TCRdb's version includes in-frame clones alone and lacks a portion of them. The data contain roughly 80,000 clones, more than 95% of them singletons. The sequences come from CD4+ T cells from blood, collected before the transplant. These receptors were obtained from a human donor who received a combined kidney and bone marrow transplant. The CDR3 runs from the conserved cysteine through the conserved F or W. Each record gives: J gene, D gene, V gene, clone size, CDR3 protein, CDR3 DNA. D genes are given only for firm matches. Size is stated for part of the rows, as once, few or many counts, or as a class when the clone is expanded.

>TRBJ2-3|TRBD2|TRBV9|NA
CASSVGASGYTDTQYF
TGTGCCAGCAGCGTAGGGGCTAGCGGGTACACAGATACGCAGTATTTT
>TRBJ2-5|TRBD1|TRBV7-3|NA
CASSQGQMETQYF
TGTGCCAGCAGCCAGGGACAGATGGAGACCCAGTACTTC
>TRBJ2-5|TRBD2|TRBV27|NA
CASRGLAGRGGETQYF
TGTGCCAGCAGAGGACTAGCGGGTCGGGGAGGAGAGACCCAGTACTTC
>TRBJ1-1|NA|TRBV7-3|NA
CASSLMGRGRNTRKSFF
TGTGCCAGCAGCTTAATGGGAAGGGGCCGAAACACCCGGAAGTCTTTCTTT
>TRBJ1-6|NA|TRBV5-1|NA
CASSLVGGIGSPLHF
TGCGCCAGCAGCTTGGTCGGAGGGATAGGTTCACCCCTCCACTTT
>TRBJ2-1|NA|TRBV4-1|NA
CASSSHRALNNEQFF
TGCGCCAGCAGCTCTCACAGGGCCCTCAACAATGAGCAGTTCTTC
>TRBJ1-5|NA|TRBV25-1|NA
CASSATSNQPQHF
TGTGCCAGCAGTGCTACTAGCAATCAGCCCCAGCATTTT
>TRBJ1-2|NA|TRBV2|NA
CASSGTQYQNYGYTF
TGTGCCAGCAGTGGAACACAGTACCAAAACTATGGCTACACCTTC
>TRBJ2-1|TRBD1|TRBV5-1|once
CASSLAGTDYNEQFF
TGCGCCAGCAGCTTGGCCGGGACAGACTACAATGAGCAGTTCTTC
>TRBJ2-5|TRBD2|TRBV5-4|NA
CASSGERGATPETQYF
TGTGCCAGCAGCGGGGAGCGGGGGGCCACGCCTGAGACCCAGTACTTC
>TRBJ2-2|TRBD2|TRBV19|NA
CASSIFGGSGGDTGELFF
TGTGCCAGTAGTATATTCGGAGGGAGCGGGGGGGACACCGGGGAGCTGTTTTTT
>TRBJ1-2|NA|TRBV5-4|NA
CASSLDPGGYGYTF
TGTGCCAGCAGCTTGGATCCGGGGGGCTATGGCTACACCTTC
>TRBJ1-5|NA|TRBV19|NA
CASQYLVEGPQHF
TGTGCCAGTCAGTATCTGGTAGAGGGTCCCCAGCATTTT
>TRBJ2-7|NA|TRBV15|NA
CATSRDGQFSYEQYF
TGTGCCACCAGCAGAGATGGACAGTTCTCCTACGAGCAGTACTTC
>TRBJ1-4|TRBD1|TRBV5-1|NA
CASSVTGGREKLFF
TGCGCCAGCAGCGTTACAGGGGGCAGGGAAAAACTGTTTTTT
>TRBJ2-7|NA|TRBV7-3|NA
CASRADGDEQYF
TGTGCCAGCAGAGCGGACGGAGACGAGCAGTACTTC
>TRBJ1-2|TRBD1|TRBV5-5|once
CASSEGGTGVFYTF
TGTGCCAGCAGCGAGGGGGGGACAGGGGTGTTCTACACCTTC
>TRBJ2-3|TRBD2|TRBV7-2|NA
CASSFNGGANQDTQYF
TGTGCCAGCAGCTTTAACGGGGGGGCAAACCAAGATACGCAGTATTTT
>TRBJ2-7|NA|TRBV6-1|NA
CASSTGSTYEQYF
TGTGCCAGCAGCACCGGGTCGACCTACGAGCAGTACTTC
>TRBJ2-3|NA|TRBV30|NA
CAWSRGARPDTQYF
TGTGCCTGGAGTCGGGGGGCGCGCCCAGATACGCAGTATTTT
>TRBJ2-7|NA|TRBV7-2|NA
CASSLADRAYEQYF
TGTGCCAGCAGCTTAGCGGACAGAGCCTACGAGCAGTACTTC
>TRBJ1-6|TRBD1|TRBV27|NA
CASGPHATGGAYNSPLHF
TGTGCCAGCGGACCACATGCTACAGGGGGCGCCTATAATTCACCCCTCCACTTT
>TRBJ2-3|TRBD2|TRBV5-1|NA
CASSLTSDSTDTQYF
TGCGCCAGCAGCTTGACTAGCGATAGCACAGATACGCAGTATTTT